The 9 T cell receptor beta chains in this list originate from one sample, sequenced in a study of identical twins. TCRdb fed the 5' RACE reads into MiXCR, producing one record per CDR3 protein. The repertoire holds roughly 1.6 million distinct CDR3 sequences, with about 32% as singletons. The sample was cord blood. The receptors stem from a newborn girl in good health.

This clonotype was seen a few times. The J gene is TRBJ2-7, the V gene TRBV7-2; TRBD2 matches 7 bases. The length of the CDR3 is 17 residues. J was trimmed by 0 bases and V by 3 bases; bases with no gene match: 11. The germline V gene has CDR1 SGHTA and CDR2 FQGNSA. CDR3 coding DNA: TGTGCCAGCAGCTTTAACGGCGGGAGTAAGATCTCCTACGAGCAGTACTTC. This codes for CASSFNGGSKISYEQYF.

The chain is built from TRBV20-1 and TRBJ2-1; 13 bases align to TRBD2. V shed 0 bases and J 9 bases; nucleotides not matched to a gene: 11. Per germline, CDR1 DFQATT and CDR2 SNEGSKA (reference sequence). The CDR3 is 17 residues long. The DNA of the CDR3 is TGCAGTGCTAGAGATCGCCTACTAGCGGGGGGGCCGGGTGAGCAGTTCTTC. It is translated as CSARDRLLAGGPGEQFF.

V usage is TRBV10-3 and J usage is TRBJ2-1, with 8 bases lining up with TRBD2. There are 14 residues in the CDR3. The J segment lost 7 bases and the V segment lost 6 bases, leaving 8 bases of the junction unmatched. The V gene's germline CDR1 is ENHRY and CDR2 SYGVKD. The CDR3 nucleotides read TGTGCCATCAGCCGTAGCGGGGCTGATAATGAGCAGTTCTTC. Its protein product is CAISRSGADNEQFF.

This clonotype was detected only a few times. This rearrangement joins TRBV20-1 to TRBJ2-2; possible D gene TRBD2, 6 bases. CDR1 is DFQATT, CDR2 SNEGSKA, per germline (reference sequence). V lost 6 bases and J lost 1, with 12 bases in between. This CDR3 has 14 amino acids. The DNA for the CDR3 is TGCAGTGCCTATCGGGACTTGAACACCGGGGAGCTGTTTTTT. Translated, it gives CSAYRDLNTGELFF.

The chain employs TRBV10-2 and TRBJ1-5; 10 bases are a match to TRBD1. V was clipped by 8 bases and J by 7 bases; unmatched bases: 5. In germline, CDR1 is WSHSY, CDR2 SAAADI. The CDR3 covers 13 residues. CDR3 protein: CASSTGGWQPQHF. The CDR3 bases are TGCGCCAGCTCGACAGGGGGCTGGCAGCCCCAGCATTTT.

The rearrangement links TRBV4-1 to TRBJ2-3, with 7 bases fitting TRBD1. Trimming took 5 bases from V and 3 from J; bases not matched to a gene: 17. CDR1 and CDR2 from the germline V gene are MGHRA and YSYEKL. The CDR3 runs 18 residues. This chain's CDR3 is CASSESATTGVETDTQYF. In nucleotides, the CDR3 is TGCGCCAGCAGCGAGTCCGCCACAACAGGGGTGGAGACAGATACGCAGTATTTT.

The chain links TRBV7-2 to TRBJ2-3; tentatively, D is TRBD2 (6 bases). In germline, CDR1 is SGHTA, CDR2 FQGNSA. Trimming cost V 1 base and J 2 bases, with 13 bases left between them. The CDR3 extends over 16 amino acids. CDR3 residues: CASSLGGIAATDTQYF. The CDR3 DNA reads as TGTGCCAGCAGCTTAGGAGGAATAGCGGCCACAGATACGCAGTATTTT.

This clonotype came up a few times. V usage is TRBV5-6 and J usage is TRBJ2-1, with TRBD2 as a possible D gene (6 bases). In germline, CDR1 is SGHDT, CDR2 YYEEEE. CDR3 length: 11 residues. V lost 10 bases and J 7 bases, leaving 12 bases between the germline ends. The CDR3 loop is CASDGGNEQFF. The CDR3 nucleotides are TGTGCCTCCGACGGGGGTAATGAGCAGTTCTTC.

This chain joins TRBV30 and TRBJ1-2, with D unresolved. Germline V gene sequence: CDR1 GTSNPN, CDR2 SVGIG (reference sequence). This CDR3 is built from 13 residues. V dropped 3 bases and J dropped 2 bases, with 10 bases sitting between them. The CDR3 protein is CAWRWGSNYGYTF. CDR3 sequence (DNA): TGTGCCTGGAGATGGGGTAGCAACTATGGCTACACCTTC.